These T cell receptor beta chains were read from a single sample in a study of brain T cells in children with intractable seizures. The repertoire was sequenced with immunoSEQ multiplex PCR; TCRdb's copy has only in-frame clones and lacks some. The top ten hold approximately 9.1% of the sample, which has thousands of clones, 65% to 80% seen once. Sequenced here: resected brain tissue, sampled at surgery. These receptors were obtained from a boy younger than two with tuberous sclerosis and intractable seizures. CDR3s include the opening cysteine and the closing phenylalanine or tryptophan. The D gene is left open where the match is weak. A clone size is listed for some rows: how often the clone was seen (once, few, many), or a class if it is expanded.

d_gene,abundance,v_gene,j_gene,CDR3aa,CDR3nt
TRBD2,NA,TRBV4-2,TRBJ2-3,CASSPGLAGATDTQYF,TGTGCCAGCAGCCCCGGACTAGCGGGGGCCACAGATACGCAGTATTTT
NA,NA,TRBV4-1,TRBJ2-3,CASSHHSSGASDTQYF,TGCGCCAGCAGCCACCACTCCTCGGGGGCGTCAGATACGCAGTATTTT
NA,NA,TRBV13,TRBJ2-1,CASSLGTISYNEQFF,TGTGCCAGCAGCTTGGGGACCATCTCCTACAATGAGCAGTTCTTC
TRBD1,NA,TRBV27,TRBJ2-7,CASSGQGAHEQYF,TGTGCCAGCAGTGGACAGGGGGCCCACGAGCAGTACTTC
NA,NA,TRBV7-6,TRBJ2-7,CASSFGGGEGEQYF,TGTGCCAGCAGCTTTGGAGGGGGAGAGGGAGAGCAGTACTTC
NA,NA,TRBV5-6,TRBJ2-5,CASRSGMETQYF,TGTGCCAGCCGATCTGGTATGGAGACCCAGTACTTC
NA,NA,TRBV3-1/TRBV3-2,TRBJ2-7,CASSQGPYEQYF,TGTGCCAGCAGCCAAGGCCCCTACGAGCAGTACTTC
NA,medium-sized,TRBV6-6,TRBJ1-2,CAFRTVDGYTF,TGTGCCTTCCGGACTGTGGATGGCTACACCTTC
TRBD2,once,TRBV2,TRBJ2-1,CASSEDSGGVYNEQFF,TGTGCCAGCAGTGAAGATAGCGGGGGGGTGTACAATGAGCAGTTCTTC
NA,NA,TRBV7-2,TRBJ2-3,CASSLSPWGTDTQYF,TGTGCCAGCAGCCTGTCGCCTTGGGGCACAGATACGCAGTATTTT
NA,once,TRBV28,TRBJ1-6,CASSLFRANSPLHF,TGTGCCAGCAGTTTATTTAGGGCTAATTCACCCCTCCACTTT
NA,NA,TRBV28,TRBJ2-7,CASSLYGGLEQYF,TGTGCCAGCAGTTTATATGGAGGGCTCGAGCAGTACTTC
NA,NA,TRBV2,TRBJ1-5,CASSATSSNQPQHF,TGTGCCAGCAGTGCTACTTCGAGCAATCAGCCCCAGCATTTT
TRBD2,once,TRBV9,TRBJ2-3,CASSVDLILREGPDTQYF,TGTGCCAGCAGCGTAGACCTCATTCTCCGGGAGGGGCCAGATACGCAGTATTTT
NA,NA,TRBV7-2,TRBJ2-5,CASSLGPRETQYF,TGTGCCAGCAGCTTAGGGCCGCGAGAGACCCAGTACTTC
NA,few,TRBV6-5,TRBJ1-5,CASNWQPQHF,TGTGCCAGCAATTGGCAGCCCCAGCATTTT
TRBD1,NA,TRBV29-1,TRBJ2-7,CSVEAPGQGRAYEQYF,TGCAGCGTGGAGGCCCCGGGACAGGGACGCGCCTACGAGCAGTACTTC
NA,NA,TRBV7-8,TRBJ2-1,CASSYSPPYRVSYNEQFF,TGTGCCAGCAGCTATTCCCCACCTTACAGGGTCTCCTACAATGAGCAGTTCTTC
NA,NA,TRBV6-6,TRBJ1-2,CASRTVDGYTF,TGTGCCAGCAGAACAGTGGATGGCTACACCTTC
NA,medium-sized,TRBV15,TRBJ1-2,CATSRDLNGYTF,TGTGCCACCAGCAGAGATTTAAATGGCTACACCTTC
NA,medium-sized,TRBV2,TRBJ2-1,CASEMGNEQFF,TGTGCCAGCGAGATGGGAAATGAGCAGTTCTTC
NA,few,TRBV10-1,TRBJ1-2,CASMMSGAPKGYTF,TGCGCCAGCATGATGTCCGGGGCCCCTAAGGGCTACACCTTC
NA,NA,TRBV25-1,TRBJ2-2,CASSDVGVITGELFF,TGTGCCAGCAGTGATGTCGGAGTGATTACCGGGGAGCTGTTTTTT
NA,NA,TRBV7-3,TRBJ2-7,CASSPYEQYF,TGTGCCAGCAGCCCTTACGAGCAGTACTTC
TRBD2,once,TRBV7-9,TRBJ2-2,CASSLYDERGYTGELFF,TGTGCCAGCAGCTTGTATGATGAGCGGGGGTACACCGGGGAGCTGTTTTTT
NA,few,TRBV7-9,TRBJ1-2,CASSSRGTANYGYTF,TGTGCCAGCAGCTCCCGTGGGACGGCTAACTATGGCTACACCTTC
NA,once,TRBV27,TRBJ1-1,CASSRGGVNTEAFF,TGTGCCAGCAGCCGGGGCGGTGTGAACACTGAAGCTTTCTTT
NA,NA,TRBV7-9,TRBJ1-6,CASSLKDSAYSPLHF,TGTGCCAGCAGCTTGAAGGACAGCGCCTATTCACCCCTCCACTTT
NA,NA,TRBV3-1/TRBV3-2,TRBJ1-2,CASSQTVGRHYGYTF,TGTGCCAGCAGCCAAACAGTGGGACGCCACTATGGCTACACCTTC
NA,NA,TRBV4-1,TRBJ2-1,CASSQGYYNEQFF,TGCGCCAGCAGCCAAGGCTACTACAATGAGCAGTTCTTC
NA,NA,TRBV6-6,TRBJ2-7,CASNGWDEQYF,TGTGCCAGCAATGGGTGGGACGAGCAGTACTTC
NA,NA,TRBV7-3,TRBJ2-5,CASSLIPRETQYF,TGTGCCAGCAGCTTAATACCGCGGGAGACCCAGTACTTC
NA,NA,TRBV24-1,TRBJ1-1,CATSDPSGPEGAFF,TGTGCCACCAGTGACCCTTCAGGGCCCGAGGGAGCTTTCTTT
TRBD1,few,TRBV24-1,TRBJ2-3,CATSDYRGRTDTQYF,TGTGCCACCAGTGATTACAGGGGGCGCACAGATACGCAGTATTTT
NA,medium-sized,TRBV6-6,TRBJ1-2,CAIRTPYGYTF,TGTGCCATTCGGACACCCTATGGCTACACCTTC
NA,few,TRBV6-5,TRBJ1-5,CASSYSRVGNQPQHF,TGTGCCAGCAGTTACTCGAGGGTGGGCAATCAGCCCCAGCATTTT
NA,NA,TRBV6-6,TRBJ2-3,CAFLGFSTDTQYF,TGTGCCTTCCTCGGGTTTAGCACAGATACGCAGTATTTT
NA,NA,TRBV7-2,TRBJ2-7,CASSLVSEGHEQYF,TGTGCCAGCAGCTTAGTCTCGGAAGGCCACGAGCAGTACTTC
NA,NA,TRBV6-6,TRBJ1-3,CASSSGAHDRNTIYF,TGTGCCAGCAGTTCGGGTGCGCATGATCGAAACACCATATATTTT
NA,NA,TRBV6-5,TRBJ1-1,CASSDPGHLNTEAFF,TGTGCCAGCAGCGATCCGGGACACTTGAACACTGAAGCTTTCTTT
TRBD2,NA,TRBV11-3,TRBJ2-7,CASSLESGSYEQYF,TGTGCCAGCAGCTTAGAAAGCGGGAGTTACGAGCAGTACTTC
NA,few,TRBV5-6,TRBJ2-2,CASRYNRAPGELFF,TGTGCCAGCAGGTATAACAGGGCTCCCGGGGAGCTGTTTTTT
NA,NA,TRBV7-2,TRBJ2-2,CASSFARELTGELFF,TGTGCCAGCAGCTTTGCCCGGGAACTCACCGGGGAGCTGTTTTTT
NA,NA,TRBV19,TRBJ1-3,CASSPSGNTIYF,TGTGCCAGTAGCCCTTCTGGAAACACCATATATTTT
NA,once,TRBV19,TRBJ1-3,CASSIAHGTSSGNTIYF,TGTGCCAGTAGTATAGCCCATGGCACCAGCTCTGGAAACACCATATATTTT
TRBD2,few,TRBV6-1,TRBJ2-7,CASSELAGASYEQYF,TGTGCCAGCAGTGAACTAGCGGGAGCGTCCTACGAGCAGTACTTC
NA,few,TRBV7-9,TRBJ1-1,CASSWHPGLMNTEAFF,TGTGCCAGCAGCTGGCATCCGGGACTTATGAACACTGAAGCTTTCTTT
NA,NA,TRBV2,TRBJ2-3,CASSLPNTQYF,TGTGCCAGCAGTCTCCCCAATACGCAGTATTTT
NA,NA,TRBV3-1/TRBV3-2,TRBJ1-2,CASSQGGNYGYTF,TGTGCCAGCAGCCAGGGGGGAAACTATGGCTACACCTTC
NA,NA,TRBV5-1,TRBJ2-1,CASRPGLSYNEQFF,TGCGCCAGCAGACCGGGACTCTCCTACAATGAGCAGTTCTTC
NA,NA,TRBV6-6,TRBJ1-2,CASSPGTFSITIYGYTF,TGTGCCAGCAGTCCCGGGACCTTCTCAATAACTATCTATGGCTACACCTTC
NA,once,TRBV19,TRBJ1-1,CASSIIGTEAFF,TGTGCCAGTAGTATAATTGGCACTGAAGCTTTCTTT
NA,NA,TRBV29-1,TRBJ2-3,CSADQTSTDTQYF,TGCAGCGCCGACCAGACTAGCACAGATACGCAGTATTTT
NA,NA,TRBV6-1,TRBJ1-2,CASSERIYGYTF,TGTGCCAGCAGTGAACGTATCTATGGCTACACCTTC
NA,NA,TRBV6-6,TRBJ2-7,CAIRIGRSSYEQYF,TGTGCCATCCGCATAGGAAGGTCGTCCTACGAGCAGTACTTC
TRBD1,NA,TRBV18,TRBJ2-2,CASSPPGRGSNTGELFF,TGTGCCAGCTCACCACCGGGCAGGGGGTCCAACACCGGGGAGCTGTTTTTT
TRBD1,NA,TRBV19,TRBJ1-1,CASIDIFRQGTTEAFF,TGTGCCAGTATCGACATTTTTAGACAGGGGACCACTGAAGCTTTCTTT
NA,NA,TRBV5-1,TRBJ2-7,CASSQGGSYEQYF,TGCGCCAGCAGTCAGGGGGGCAGCTACGAGCAGTACTTC
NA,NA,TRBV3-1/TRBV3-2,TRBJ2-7,CASQGGLKQQYF,TGTGCCAGCCAGGGGGGGTTGAAACAGCAGTACTTC
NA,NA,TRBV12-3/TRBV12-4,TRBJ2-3,CASTNMHTQYF,TGTGCCAGCACCAACATGCATACGCAGTATTTT